Listed here is a single T cell receptor beta chain. This entry belongs to a study of T cell responses to AZD1222 COVID-19 vaccine. Measured with immunoSEQ multiplex PCR; TCRdb has only the in-frame clones, and not every one. The table records 90,000 to 150,000 clones, roughly 88% of them present only once. V lost 0 bases and J 12 bases, leaving 17 bases between the germline ends. Germline-derived CDR1 and CDR2 are LGHNT and FRNRAP. The CDR3 is 15 residues long. This TCR was recovered from an adult in good health. The chain is built from TRBV12-5 and TRBJ1-4, with D uncertain. This specimen consisted of peripheral blood, obtained on day 0 of AZD1222 vaccination. The CDR3 region has the DNA TGTGCTAGTGGTTTGGTACTAACAGAGCCTGGACAACTGTTTTTT. This translates into CASGLVLTEPGQLFF.